This is a list of T cell receptor beta chains from one sample in a study of cytomegalovirus exposure and HLA in healthy donors. Clones were sequenced by immunoSEQ multiplex PCR, and TCRdb holds only the in-frame ones, with some missing. The sample has around 100,000 clones, around 67% seen once; the top ten hold around 3.5%. Sample: PBMCs. The source is a woman between 50 and 59 years old in good health and CMV-seronegative. Both conserved end residues are part of each CDR3. The D gene is left open where the match is weak. A row's size may be missing; if present it is once, few, many or a size class.

J gene: TRBJ2-5; D gene: TRBD2; clone size: NA; V gene: TRBV10-3; CDR3 protein: CAIMGLAGKPRGETQYF; CDR3 DNA: TGTGCCATCATGGGACTAGCGGGTAAACCCCGTGGGGAGACCCAGTACTTC
J gene: TRBJ1-1; D gene: NA; clone size: NA; V gene: TRBV5-1; CDR3 protein: CASSDPGGGTEAFF; CDR3 DNA: TGCGCCAGCAGCGACCCCGGGGGGGGCACTGAAGCTTTCTTT
J gene: TRBJ1-5; D gene: NA; clone size: few; V gene: TRBV19; CDR3 protein: CASSLNNQPQHF; CDR3 DNA: TGTGCCAGTAGTTTAAACAATCAGCCCCAGCATTTT
J gene: TRBJ2-7; D gene: TRBD1; clone size: NA; V gene: TRBV5-7; CDR3 protein: CASSPSGTAQSYEQYF; CDR3 DNA: TGTGCCAGCAGCCCCTCCGGGACAGCCCAATCCTACGAGCAGTACTTC
J gene: TRBJ2-7; D gene: NA; clone size: NA; V gene: TRBV27; CDR3 protein: CASSSTSSGEQYF; CDR3 DNA: TGTGCCAGCAGTTCAACTAGCAGCGGCGAGCAGTACTTC
J gene: TRBJ2-7; D gene: TRBD2; clone size: NA; V gene: TRBV19; CDR3 protein: CASSIGIAGVGEQYF; CDR3 DNA: TGTGCCAGTAGTATCGGGATAGCGGGAGTAGGTGAGCAGTACTTC
J gene: TRBJ2-7; D gene: TRBD1; clone size: NA; V gene: TRBV29-1; CDR3 protein: CSVRTGTGSYEQYF; CDR3 DNA: TGCAGCGTCCGAACCGGGACAGGGTCTTACGAGCAGTACTTC
J gene: TRBJ2-5; D gene: TRBD2; clone size: NA; V gene: TRBV25-1; CDR3 protein: CASSEYRGEETQYF; CDR3 DNA: TGTGCCAGCAGTGAATACCGGGGGGAAGAGACCCAGTACTTC
J gene: TRBJ2-1; D gene: TRBD2; clone size: NA; V gene: TRBV5-1; CDR3 protein: CASSLAGVGYNEQFF; CDR3 DNA: TGCGCCAGCAGCTTAGCGGGAGTAGGTTACAATGAGCAGTTCTTC
J gene: TRBJ2-1; D gene: NA; clone size: NA; V gene: TRBV29-1; CDR3 protein: CSVGVSGRGEQFF; CDR3 DNA: TGCAGCGTTGGCGTTAGCGGCCGAGGAGAGCAGTTCTTC
J gene: TRBJ2-7; D gene: NA; clone size: NA; V gene: TRBV12-2; CDR3 protein: CASRLVDRGNRQYF; CDR3 DNA: TGTGCAAGTCGCTTAGTTGACAGGGGGAATAGGCAGTACTTC
J gene: TRBJ2-5; D gene: NA; clone size: few; V gene: TRBV2; CDR3 protein: CASSVGQRGETQYF; CDR3 DNA: TGTGCCAGCAGTGTGGGTCAAAGAGGAGAGACCCAGTACTTC
J gene: TRBJ2-6; D gene: NA; clone size: few; V gene: TRBV2; CDR3 protein: CASSQGSGANVLTF; CDR3 DNA: TGTGCCAGCAGTCAGGGATCCGGGGCCAACGTCCTGACTTTC
J gene: TRBJ1-1; D gene: NA; clone size: NA; V gene: TRBV7-9; CDR3 protein: CASGEANTEAFF; CDR3 DNA: TGTGCCAGCGGGGAGGCGAACACTGAAGCTTTCTTT
J gene: TRBJ2-6; D gene: TRBD2; clone size: NA; V gene: TRBV7-2; CDR3 protein: CASRDGGTGANVLTF; CDR3 DNA: TGTGCCAGCAGAGACGGGGGGACCGGGGCCAACGTCCTGACTTTC
J gene: TRBJ1-1; D gene: TRBD1; clone size: NA; V gene: TRBV7-6; CDR3 protein: CASSLARGMNTEAFF; CDR3 DNA: TGTGCCAGCAGCTTAGCCAGGGGGATGAACACTGAAGCTTTCTTT
J gene: TRBJ2-3; D gene: TRBD2; clone size: NA; V gene: TRBV6-1; CDR3 protein: CASILAGGDTQYF; CDR3 DNA: TGTGCCAGCATCCTAGCGGGGGGGGATACGCAGTATTTT
J gene: TRBJ2-3; D gene: NA; clone size: NA; V gene: TRBV19; CDR3 protein: CASRPPKGSETTDTQYF; CDR3 DNA: TGTGCCAGTAGGCCTCCTAAGGGTAGCGAGACCACAGATACGCAGTATTTT
J gene: TRBJ2-1; D gene: NA; clone size: few; V gene: TRBV5-6; CDR3 protein: CASSLRRAPNNEQFF; CDR3 DNA: TGTGCCAGCAGCTTGAGGAGGGCACCCAACAATGAGCAGTTCTTC
J gene: TRBJ2-7; D gene: NA; clone size: NA; V gene: TRBV4-1; CDR3 protein: CASSQDSLYEQYF; CDR3 DNA: TGCGCCAGCAGCCAAGACTCACTATACGAGCAGTACTTC